Shown below are 23 T cell receptor beta chains from a single sample sequenced in a study of blood T cell repertoires in COVID-19. This table comes from immunoSEQ multiplex PCR, and its TCRdb copy is limited to in-frame clones, with some not included. The table lists fewer than 65,000 clones, over 75% of them singletons. The sequencing sample was made of peripheral blood. These receptor sequences come from a human donor in a cohort sampled during active COVID-19.

This chain connects TRBV6-2 or TRBV6-3 to TRBJ2-4; tentative D call: TRBD2 (6 bases). Germline CDR1 is MNHEY and CDR2 is SVGEGT. V lost 5 bases and J lost 0, with 14 bases in between. CDR3 length equals 16 residues. CDR3 amino acids: CASSAWTGVAKNIQYF. The CDR3 nucleotides read TGTGCCAGCAGTGCCTGGACGGGGGTAGCCAAAAACATTCAGTACTTC.

V and J are TRBV27 and TRBJ2-5; 13 bases fit TRBD2. This CDR3 is built from 15 residues. V was pared by 3 bases and J by 3 bases, with 1 base of the junction left unmatched. Germline CDR1 and CDR2: MNHEY and SMNVEV (reference sequence). This CDR3 reads CASSFGTSGEETQYF. The CDR3 DNA follows: TGTGCCAGCAGTTTTGGGACTAGCGGGGAAGAGACCCAGTACTTC.

The chain has TRBV19 and TRBJ2-2; the match to TRBD2 covers 7 bases. This CDR3 spans 15 amino acids. Germline CDR1 and CDR2: LNHDA and SQIVND (reference sequence). J lost 2 bases, V lost 3 bases, and 3 bases had no gene match. The CDR3 loop reads CASSMGGSNTGELFF. The CDR3 region has the DNA TGTGCCAGTAGTATGGGAGGGTCAAACACCGGGGAGCTGTTTTTT.

Only a few counts were recorded for this clone. This chain joins TRBV7-2 and TRBJ2-7, with D possibly matching TRBD1 (6 bases). Per the germline V gene, CDR1 is SGHTA and CDR2 is FQGNSA. Between the trimmed V and J ends, which lost 4 bases and 3 bases, there was a span of 13 bases. The length of the CDR3 is 14 residues. The CDR3 reads CASSSPGTFYEQYF. The CDR3 region has the DNA TGTGCCAGCAGCTCACCCGGGACATTCTACGAGCAGTACTTC.

The chain recombines TRBV4-1 with TRBJ2-7; 7 nucleotides line up with TRBD1. The CDR3 is made up of 15 amino acids. Germline V gene sequence: CDR1 MGHRA, CDR2 YSYEKL. V gave up 1 base and J gave up 2 bases; unmatched junction bases: 5. The CDR3 sequence: CASSQGNRGPYEQYF. The CDR3, as DNA: TGCGCCAGCAGCCAAGGAAACAGGGGTCCCTACGAGCAGTACTTC.

The chain is built from TRBV6-2 or TRBV6-3 and TRBJ2-4, with D unclear. The CDR3 is 16 amino acids. Germline V gene lookup returns CDR1 MNHEY and CDR2 SVGEGT. V shed 1 base and J shed 0 bases, with 10 bases lying between them. The CDR3 here is CASSYFPNLAKNIQYF. The DNA of the CDR3 is TGTGCCAGCAGTTACTTCCCTAACCTAGCCAAAAACATTCAGTACTTC.

The J gene is TRBJ2-7, the V gene TRBV4-1, with 11 bases aligning to TRBD1. This CDR3 has 14 amino acids. Germline trimming cut 4 bases from V and 5 bases from J; bases unmatched to any gene: 4. The germline V gene has CDR1 MGHRA and CDR2 YSYEKL. The CDR3 coding sequence is TGCGCCAGCAGCCGGGGGACAGGGGGGAACGAGCAGTACTTC. Residues: CASSRGTGGNEQYF.

The chain links TRBV7-8 to TRBJ1-1; no clear D. The germline V gene encodes CDR1 SGHVS and CDR2 FQNEAQ. Trimming stripped 1 base from V and 6 bases from J, with 9 bases between. The CDR3 covers 13 residues. CDR3 nucleotide sequence: TGTGCCAGCAGCTTAGAACGGTACTCTGAAGCTTTCTTT. Its translation: CASSLERYSEAFF.

The chain employs TRBV14 and TRBJ1-2; 10 nucleotides line up with TRBD1. Germline CDR1 reads SGHDN; CDR2 reads FVKESK. With 0 bases clipped from V and 6 bases from J, the junction kept 1 base outside the gene matches. CDR3 length: 14 residues. As DNA, the CDR3 is TGTGCCAGCAGCCAAGAGGGGACAGGGGATGGCTACACCTTC. It translates to CASSQEGTGDGYTF. Based on the CDR3 plus reference TRBV14 and TRBJ1-2, the full variable domain is EAGVTQFPSHSVIEKGQTVTLRCDPISGHDNLYWYRRVMGKEIKFLLHFVKESKQDESGMPNNRFLAERTGGTYSTLKVQPAELEDSGVYFCASSQEGTGDGYTFGSGTRLTVV.

The CDR3 sequence: CASSMGHGYEQYF. CDR3 in DNA: TGTGCCAGTAGTATGGGGCACGGCTACGAGCAGTACTTC. The chain links TRBV19 to TRBJ2-7, with D maybe TRBD1 (5 bases). Per germline, CDR1 LNHDA and CDR2 SQIVND (reference sequence). The germline V and J ends were trimmed by 3 bases and 3 bases, with 9 bases remaining between them. This CDR3 contains 13 residues.

The CDR3 DNA sequence: TGTGCCAGCAGCCAGGGGGCTCAGCCCCAGCATTTT. This codes for CASSQGAQPQHF. The chain links TRBV7-9 to TRBJ1-5; the match to TRBD1 covers 8 bases. V shed 5 bases and J 6 bases; nucleotides not matched to a gene: 0. CDR1 and CDR2 from the germline V gene are SEHNR and FQNEAQ (reference sequence). There are 12 residues in the CDR3.

This chain links TRBV3-1 (or the pseudogene TRBV3-2) with TRBJ1-6; D possibly corresponds to TRBD1 (5 bases). CDR1 and CDR2 from the germline V gene are LGHDT and YNNKEL (reference sequence). Trimming took 1 base from V and 7 from J, leaving 11 bases between them. This CDR3 is 15 amino acids long. The CDR3 is CASSQGRVENSPLHF. Here the CDR3 DNA reads TGTGCCAGCAGCCAAGGCAGGGTTGAAAATTCACCCCTCCACTTT.

The J gene is TRBJ2-3, the V gene TRBV30; TRBD2 agrees at 10 bases. This CDR3 has 14 residues. V gave up 5 bases and J gave up 12 bases; unmatched junction bases: 14. Germline CDR1 GTSNPN, CDR2 SVGIG (reference sequence). The CDR3 loop is CAWDSGGGPPRQYF. The DNA for the CDR3 is TGTGCCTGGGACAGCGGGGGGGGGCCCCCGCGCCAGTATTTT.

The rearrangement links TRBV2 to TRBJ2-7; 12 nucleotides agree with TRBD2. Germline-derived CDR1 and CDR2 are SNHLY and FYNNEI. The J segment lost 7 bases and the V segment lost 6 bases, leaving 10 bases of the junction unmatched. The CDR3 runs to 15 residues. The CDR3 DNA is TGTGCCAGCAGCCGACTAGCGGGGGCCGGCGGTGAGCAGTACTTC. This encodes CASSRLAGAGGEQYF.

This clone has more than one count but fewer than ten. The chain combines TRBV5-6 with TRBJ1-6, with TRBD1 identical over 7 bases. Germline CDR1 SGHDT, CDR2 YYEEEE. The trim removed 4 bases at V and 9 bases at J, leaving 7 bases unmatched. The CDR3 loop spans 14 amino acids. Here the CDR3 DNA reads TGTGCCAGCAGCATCAGGGGGACCCTTTCACCCCTCCACTTT. Translation gives CASSIRGTLSPLHF.

The CDR3 loop reads CASRGTGKAYEQYF. CDR3 nucleotides: TGTGCCAGCAGAGGGACAGGGAAGGCCTACGAGCAGTACTTC. The chain uses TRBV7-9 and TRBJ2-7; 9 positions agree with TRBD1. The CDR3 extends over 14 amino acids. The germline CDR1 and CDR2 sequences are SEHNR and FQNEAQ (reference sequence). J lost 2 bases, V lost 6 bases, and 5 bases had no gene match. Variable domain in full (rest from reference TRBV7-9 and TRBJ2-7): DTGVSQNPRHKITKRGQNVTFRCDPISEHNRLYWYRQTLGQGPEFLTYFQNEAQLEKSRLLSDRFSAERPKGSFSTLEIQRTEQGDSAMYLCASRGTGKAYEQYFGPGTRLTVT.

The chain is built from TRBV28 and TRBJ2-1, with a weak D call TRBD2 (5 bases). The CDR3 loop spans 14 amino acids. The ends were cut back, 7 bases at V and 0 bases at J, with 10 bases in the middle. Germline CDR1 reads MDHEN; CDR2 reads SYDVKM. In DNA, the CDR3 is TGTGCCAGCACCCGAGCGGACTCCTACAATGAGCAGTTCTTC. Translating it yields CASTRADSYNEQFF. The full variable domain, completed using reference TRBV28 and TRBJ2-1, is DVKVTQSSRYLVKRTGEKVFLECVQDMDHENMFWYRQDPGLGLRLIYFSYDVKMKEKGDIPEGYSVSREKKERFSLILESASTNQTSMYLCASTRADSYNEQFFGPGTRLTVL.

V and J are TRBV7-9 and TRBJ1-4, with 8 bases matching TRBD1. The length of the CDR3 is 16 residues. In germline, CDR1 is SEHNR, CDR2 FQNEAQ (reference sequence). After removal of 0 bases from V and 4 bases from J, the junction contained 4 bases not matched to a gene. The CDR3 loop is CASSLASGQGNEKLFF. CDR3 coding DNA: TGTGCCAGCAGCTTAGCCTCTGGACAGGGTAATGAAAAACTGTTTTTT.

This clone was recorded only once. This CDR3 is also generated by other DNA sequences in the sample. The J gene is TRBJ2-3, the V gene TRBV19; D perhaps matches TRBD2 (6 bases). The CDR3 runs to 15 residues. Trimming shortened V by 8 bases and J by 2 bases, and 17 bases separated the two germline ends. CDR1 LNHDA and CDR2 SQIVND come from the germline V gene (reference sequence). The CDR3 sequence is CASRLTGVSTDTQYF. Written as DNA, the CDR3 is TGTGCCAGTCGCCTTACGGGGGTTTCCACAGATACGCAGTATTTT.

The V and J genes are TRBV7-3 and TRBJ2-1; 8 bases map to TRBD2. The germline V gene encodes CDR1 SGHTA and CDR2 FQGTGA. There are 15 residues in the CDR3. V trimming: 5 bases; J trimming: 4 bases; junction bases outside the gene matches: 7. The CDR3 DNA reads as TGTGCCAGCAGCCTCCTTGCGGGGGGTTACAATGAGCAGTTCTTC. Residues: CASSLLAGGYNEQFF.

This sequence joins TRBV18 and TRBJ2-2, with D perhaps TRBD1 (5 bases). Germline CDR1 is KGHSH and CDR2 is LQKENI. The CDR3 is 15 residues long. Trimming left V 3 bases short and J 5 bases short, with 13 bases between. CDR3 bases: TGTGCCAGCTCACCTACACTTGACAGAACCGGGGAGCTGTTTTTT. It specifies CASSPTLDRTGELFF.

The CDR3 loop reads CASSLLAGGITDTQYF. CDR3 nucleotides: TGTGCCAGCAGCTTGTTGGCGGGGGGGATCACAGATACGCAGTATTTT. The chain links TRBV5-4 to TRBJ2-3; 9 bases agree with TRBD2. The V segment lost 1 base and the J segment 2 bases; nucleotides outside the gene matches: 5. Germline loops: CDR1 SGHNT, CDR2 YYREEE (reference sequence). CDR3 length: 16 amino acids.

This rearrangement joins TRBV18 to TRBJ2-7, with 7 bases that match TRBD2. The CDR3 extends over 14 amino acids. Germline CDR1 KGHSH, CDR2 LQKENI. V lost 3 bases and J lost 3; bases outside the gene matches: 5. This CDR3 reads CASSPPGRVYEQYF. CDR3 nucleotides: TGTGCCAGCTCACCGCCGGGGAGGGTCTACGAGCAGTACTTC.